This section outlines one T cell receptor beta chain sequence together with its context. It has no known antigen specificity. Base qualities are not at hand, and no much larger clone is one base apart. This sample was taken from a study of beta chain features in type 1 diabetes (dated by TCRdb to 2017 to 2018). For the wider study: Mean age, gender distribution, total cell number and subset yield did not differ between patients and healthy donors. Regulatory and stem cell-like memory subsets were isolated from only 8 patients and roughly eight healthy donors, whereas naive and central memory subsets came from all 30 or so donors. The study compared TCRB repertoires of sorted circulating CD4+ T cell subsets between recently diagnosed type 1 diabetes patients and matched healthy donors. Across all samples, 107,917,701 sorted cells were examined, and cell number per subset correlated strongly with RNA yield. Beyond this particular receptor, the publication reports: Sequencing cDNA rather than genomic DNA could over-represent highly expressing activated cells, although activation and CD3 levels did not differ between groups. HLA sub-analyses involved small numbers of individuals, so any influence of HLA type on TCRB rearrangement remained unresolved. Naive, central memory and regulatory TCRB repertoires appeared to be more alike among patients than among healthy donors. Patients with type 1 diabetes made fewer insertions and deleted more nucleotides at VDJ recombination sites, implying thymic rearrangement abnormalities. Shorter templates might be favored by PCR, yet because patient and control samples were amplified and corrected together, any such skew would affect both groups equally. In all four CD4+ subsets, TCRB CDR3 length was moderately but significantly shorter in type 1 diabetes patients.

V and J lose 5 bases and 2 bases, and a span of 16 bases separates them. The germline V gene (reference sequence) supplies CDR1 PRHDT and CDR2 FYEKMQ. Measured from the cysteine to the phenylalanine, the CDR3 is 15 residues long. Only CDR3 DNA remains: 45 bases, in frame from the first base. Each donor gave one peripheral blood draw, approximately 110 mL on average, collected into heparinised tubes. A BD FACSAria II was used to sort naive, central memory, regulatory and stem cell-like memory CD4+ T cells with a panel that included CD45RO, CCR7, CD25, CD127, CD95 and CD27. All sorted populations exceeded 95% purity. PBMCs were isolated right away by Lymphoprep density gradient centrifugation and were stained directly, without culture. So that batch effects would be minimized, each experiment stained and sorted samples in pairs, pairing one healthy donor with one patient. The entire isolated RNA was reverse transcribed using the High Capacity cDNA Reverse Transcription Kit, and thus expressed TCRB transcripts were sequenced. Deep immunoSEQ sequencing was applied to naive, central memory and regulatory T cell samples, giving an average of about 3.4 million total reads per sample. Sorted cells were lysed in RLT buffer, and RNA was extracted using DNase-treated RNeasy Micro or Mini kits according to cell number. To prevent cross-contamination, every cell subset was processed on its own, while patient and healthy donor samples were processed together. TCRB sequences were amplified from cDNA with the immunoSEQ multiplex PCR, producing 87-bp fragments spanning the CDR3 region. Amplicons were sequenced on the Illumina HiSeq platform. As for the original processing: Synthetic template baselines were used to correct PCR bias computationally, reads within Hamming distance 2 were collapsed, and singletons that could not be merged were discarded. By aligning reads against IMGT, V, D and J genes, CDR3 length, and insertions or deletions at six rearrangement sites were assigned. Within each subset, clonotype counts were normalized to the number of sorted cells before true diversity and Gini coefficients were calculated with the tcR R package. The overlap coefficient, calculated on TCRB nucleotide sequences, was used to quantify repertoire sharing. Out-of-frame TCRB sequences from naive cells were analyzed as a proxy for the pre-selection repertoire. The immuneACCESS repertoire file appears here via TCRdb, limited to in-frame rearrangements. These files lack a portion of the clones; in checked studies, under half of the deficit traces to unresolved V genes, and the cause of the others is not known. V, J and clone size reflect that table, while D and trimming were determined from the DNA. The sample contains 200,000 to 300,000 clones, 68% of them found a single time. The top ten hold almost 0.055% of the sample.

Sequencing was performed on naive CD4+ T cells from blood. According to the study, the label for this sample's cell subset or site signals: true naive CD4+ T cells. The receptor was isolated from a man aged 30 to 39 in good health. This receptor chain uses TRBV13 and TRBJ2-7; the D gene is unclear. The nucleotide sequence is TGTGCCAGCAGCCCCTACCAAGGAATCACCTACGAGCAGTACTTC. This gives the protein CASSPYQGITYEQYF. Outside the CDR3, residues come from the reference TRBV13 and TRBJ2-7 proteins, so the full variable domain is: AAGVIQSPRHLIKEKRETATLKCYPIPRHDTVYWYQQGPGQDPQFLISFYEKMQSDKGSIPDRFSAQQFSDYHSELNMSSLELGDSALYFCASSPYQGITYEQYFGPGTRLTVT.